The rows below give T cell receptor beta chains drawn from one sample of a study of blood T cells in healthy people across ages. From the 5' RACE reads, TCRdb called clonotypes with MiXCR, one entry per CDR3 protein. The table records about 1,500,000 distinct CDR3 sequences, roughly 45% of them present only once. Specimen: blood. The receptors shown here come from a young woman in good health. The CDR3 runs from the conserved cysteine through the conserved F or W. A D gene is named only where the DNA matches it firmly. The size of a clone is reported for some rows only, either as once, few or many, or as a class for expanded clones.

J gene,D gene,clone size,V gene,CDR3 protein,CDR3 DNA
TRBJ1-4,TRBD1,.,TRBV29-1,CSVEMGSDRDEKLFF,TGCAGCGTTGAAATGGGTTCGGACAGGGATGAAAAACTGTTTTTT
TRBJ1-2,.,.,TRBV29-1,CSVEAAGDGDGYTF,TGCAGCGTTGAAGCGGCAGGGGATGGCGATGGCTACACCTTC
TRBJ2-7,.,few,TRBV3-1,CASSQATGGEQYF,TGTGCCAGCAGCCAGGCCACTGGGGGCGAGCAGTACTTC
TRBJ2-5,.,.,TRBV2,CAKGGGPYNEQYF,TGTGCCAAAGGGGGAGGGCCTTACAATGAGCAGTACTTC
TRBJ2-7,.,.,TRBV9,CASSGRDLGGSEQYF,TGTGCCAGCAGCGGCCGGGACCTAGGGGGGTCCGAGCAGTACTTC
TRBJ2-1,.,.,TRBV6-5,CASSMEMYNEQFF,TGTGCCAGCAGTATGGAGATGTACAATGAGCAGTTCTTC
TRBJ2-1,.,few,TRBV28,CASSTRTSNQFF,TGTGCCAGCAGTACCCGGACATCTAACCAGTTCTTC
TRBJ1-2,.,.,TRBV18,CASSPPEGVSNYGYTF,TGTGCCAGCTCACCACCGGAAGGGGTGTCAAACTATGGCTACACCTTC
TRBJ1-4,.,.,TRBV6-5,CASSFWGGKLFF,TGTGCCAGCAGTTTCTGGGGGGGTAAACTGTTTTTT
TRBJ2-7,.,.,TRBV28,CAGSHGQVYEQYF,TGTGCCGGCAGCCACGGGCAGGTGTACGAGCAGTACTTC
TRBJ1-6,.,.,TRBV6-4,CASSGSILRGAENSPLHF,TGTGCCAGCAGTGGCTCGATATTGCGGGGGGCAGAGAATTCACCCCTCCACTTT
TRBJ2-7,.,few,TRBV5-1,CASSPESGSSYEQYF,TGCGCCAGCAGCCCGGAGTCAGGTTCGAGCTACGAGCAGTACTTC
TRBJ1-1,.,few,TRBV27,CASSLSGQGTEAFF,TGTGCCAGCAGTTTATCGGGGCAGGGGACTGAAGCTTTCTTT
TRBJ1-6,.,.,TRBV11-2,CASSGTIYNSPLHF,TGTGCCAGCAGCGGGACAATCTATAATTCACCCCTCCACTTT
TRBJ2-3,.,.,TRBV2,CASRIPPSTDTQYF,TGTGCCAGCAGAATTCCGCCTAGCACAGATACGCAGTATTTT
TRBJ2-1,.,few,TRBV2,CASRATGFATYNEQFF,TGTGCCAGCAGGGCTACAGGGTTCGCAACCTACAATGAGCAGTTCTTC
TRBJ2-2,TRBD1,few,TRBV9,CASSVPKWGQGAAGELFF,TGTGCCAGCAGCGTCCCCAAGTGGGGACAGGGGGCAGCCGGGGAGCTGTTTTTT
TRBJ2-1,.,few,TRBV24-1,CATSALGENEQFF,TGTGCCACCAGTGCCTTGGGGGAGAATGAGCAGTTCTTC
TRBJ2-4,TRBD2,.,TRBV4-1,CASSQEAGTAKNIQYF,TGCGCCAGCAGCCAAGAAGCGGGGACAGCCAAAAACATTCAGTACTTC
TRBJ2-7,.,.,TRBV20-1,CSARTAVDYEQYF,TGCAGTGCTAGAACGGCGGTAGACTACGAGCAGTACTTC
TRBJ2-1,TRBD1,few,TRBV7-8,CASSGTGRYLTNNEQFF,TGTGCCAGCAGCGGGACAGGGAGGTATTTAACTAATAATGAGCAGTTCTTC
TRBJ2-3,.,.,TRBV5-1,CASRTSGTHTDTQYF,TGCGCCAGCAGAACCTCCGGGACTCACACAGATACGCAGTATTTT
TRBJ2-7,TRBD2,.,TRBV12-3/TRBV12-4,CASRSSGGRVEQYF,TGTGCCAGCAGATCCAGCGGGGGGAGGGTCGAGCAGTACTTC
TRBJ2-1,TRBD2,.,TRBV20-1,CSARSSGSDGEQFF,TGCAGTGCTAGATCCAGCGGGAGCGACGGTGAGCAGTTCTTC
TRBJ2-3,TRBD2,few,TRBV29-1,CSLLAGTTDTQYF,TGCAGCCTATTAGCGGGGACCACAGATACGCAGTATTTT
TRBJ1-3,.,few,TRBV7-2,CASSFGAGTNTIYF,TGTGCCAGCAGCTTTGGGGCAGGGACAAACACCATATATTTT
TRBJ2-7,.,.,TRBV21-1,CASSRQEPTYEQYF,TGTGCCAGCAGCCGGCAGGAGCCAACCTACGAGCAGTACTTC
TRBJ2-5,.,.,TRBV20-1,CSARGPGQETQYF,TGCAGTGCTAGAGGGCCAGGCCAAGAGACCCAGTACTTC
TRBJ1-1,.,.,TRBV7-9,CASTETSGTEAFF,TGTGCGAGCACAGAGACCAGCGGCACTGAAGCTTTCTTT
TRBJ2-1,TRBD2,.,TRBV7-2,CASSPRVGSGTAYNEQFF,TGTGCCAGCAGCCCCCGGGTAGGTAGCGGGACCGCCTACAATGAGCAGTTCTTC
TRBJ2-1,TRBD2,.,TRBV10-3,CAIGRLAGYNEQFF,TGTGCCATCGGTAGACTAGCCGGGTACAATGAGCAGTTCTTC
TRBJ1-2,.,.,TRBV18,CASSPDTDGYTF,TGTGCCAGCTCGCCCGACACGGATGGCTACACCTTC
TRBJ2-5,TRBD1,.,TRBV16,CASSQFTGQGKETQYF,TGTGCCAGCAGCCAATTCACGGGACAGGGTAAAGAGACCCAGTACTTC
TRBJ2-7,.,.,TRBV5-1,CASSQTGGINEQYF,TGCGCCAGCAGTCAGACTGGGGGAATAAACGAGCAGTACTTC
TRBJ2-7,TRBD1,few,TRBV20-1,CSAVLQGQGSYEQYF,TGCAGTGCAGTCCTCCAGGGACAGGGCTCCTACGAGCAGTACTTC
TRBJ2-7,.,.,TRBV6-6,CASTDWGDEQYF,TGTGCCAGCACCGATTGGGGAGACGAGCAGTATTTC
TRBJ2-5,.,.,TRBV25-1,CASSELAEQETQYF,TGTGCCAGCAGTGAATTGGCAGAACAAGAGACCCAGTACTTC
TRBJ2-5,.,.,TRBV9,CASSADLYQEAQYF,TGTGCCAGCAGCGCGGACTTGTACCAAGAGGCCCAGTACTTC
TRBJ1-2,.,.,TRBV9,CASSVDYGPYGYTF,TGTGCCAGCAGCGTAGATTACGGGCCCTATGGCTACACCTTC
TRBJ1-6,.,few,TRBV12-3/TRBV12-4,CASTIIGGNSPLHF,TGTGCCAGCACAATAATCGGGGGTAATTCACCCCTCCACTTT
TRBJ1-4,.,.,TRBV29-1,CSVEILANEKLFF,TGCAGCGTGGAGATCTTGGCTAATGAAAAACTGTTTTTT
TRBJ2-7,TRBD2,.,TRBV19,CASSMSSGYEQYF,TGTGCCAGTAGTATGTCTAGCGGGTACGAGCAGTACTTC
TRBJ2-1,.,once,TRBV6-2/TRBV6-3,CASRPQVYEQFF,TGTGCCAGCAGGCCACAGGTATATGAGCAGTTCTTC
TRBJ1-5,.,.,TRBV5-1,CASSKEDYQPQHF,TGCGCCAGCTCGAAGGAGGATTATCAGCCCCAGCATTTT
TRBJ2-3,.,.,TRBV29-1,CSPVARVGTDTQYF,TGCAGCCCAGTAGCGCGGGTGGGCACAGATACGCAGTATTTT
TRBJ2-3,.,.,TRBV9,CASSVRPALGTDTQYF,TGTGCCAGCAGCGTTCGACCGGCCTTGGGAACAGATACGCAGTATTTT
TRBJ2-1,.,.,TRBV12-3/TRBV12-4,CASSLVLAANEQFF,TGTGCCAGCAGTTTAGTCCTAGCCGCAAATGAGCAGTTCTTC